The text below deals with one T cell receptor beta chain. Its antigen is not known. Both about-4-week and about-12-week second-dose recipients were combined. Germline V lookup: CDR1 ENHRY, CDR2 SYGVKD. Between the trimmed V and J ends, which lost 4 bases and 0 bases, there was a span of 10 bases. The CDR3 loop spans 15 amino acids. The entry originates in a study of T cell responses to AZD1222 COVID-19 vaccine. Findings of the study overall: Across spike, vaccine-associated CD4 TCRs were found, dominant at 160-218 and 743-854. Repertoires were collected only later (after the peak T cell response had occurred).

This table comes from immunoSEQ multiplex PCR, and its TCRdb copy is limited to in-frame clones, with some not included. The table lists approximately 140,000 clones, approximately 90% of them singletons. V is TRBV10-3 and J is TRBJ1-3, with no clear D. This TCR was recovered from an adult who received the AZD1222 COVID-19 vaccine. Sequenced material: peripheral blood, taken 28 days after the second AZD1222 dose. Here the CDR3 DNA reads TGTGCCATCAGTGTCACGCCGAACTCTGGAAACACCATATATTTT. Translation gives CAISVTPNSGNTIYF.